This T cell receptor beta chain derives from a study of T-cell memory formation after mild COVID-19. Study-wide points: Contracting CD4+ clones were located mainly in CM and EM, and CD8+ clones in EMRA. The study found balanced CD4/CD8 in clones contracting day 15 to 85 and a CD4+ lean in later expanders. The appearance of some responding clones in pre-infection memory suggested that cross-reactive memory joined.

Germline assignment: CDR1 SGHRS and CDR2 YFSETQ. V shed 3 bases, J shed 6 bases, and the junction held 10 bases outside the gene matches. This CDR3 spans 16 amino acids. A 5'RACE reaction primed in the constant segment made cDNA libraries of TCR alpha and TCR beta, and these carried sample barcodes and UMIs. One entry per CDR3 protein, called by TCRdb with MiXCR from the 5' RACE reads. The profile shows 450,000 to 650,000 distinct CDR3 sequences, roughly 20% of them singletons. A word on this clonotype: Antigen unknown.

This receptor was obtained from an adult woman who had mild COVID-19 (a few samples of this study predate the infection). Cell type and time point are not known. Sequenced input: PBMCs or a T cell subset sorted from them (not recorded which). The V and J genes are TRBV5-1 and TRBJ2-3, with 10 bases identical to TRBD1. The CDR3 coding sequence is TGCGCCAGCAGCTCGGGATTCGGGACAGGGGTGGATACGCAGTATTTT. Its protein is CASSSGFGTGVDTQYF.